This T cell receptor (beta chain) comes out of a study of shared clonotypes between healthy human individuals. Study in general: The composition of the donors was a couple of women and a few men aged 18 to 49.

Trimming took 4 bases from V and 6 from J, leaving 11 bases between them. The CDR3 totals 13 residues. The V gene's germline CDR1 is SGHDT and CDR2 YYEEEE. Study-wide points: A limitation of the genetic and exposure-history diversity represented arose from few donors. Rarefaction analysis demonstrated incomplete sorted-subset sequencing notwithstanding large depth. Depth of sequencing was expected to influence donor clonotype sharing.

TCRdb's table, derived via immunoSEQ multiplex PCR, lists solely in-frame clones and lacks some. This table has some 2.3 million clones, approximately 93% appearing once. As for this clone: Antigen unknown.

The sequenced sample was naive CD4+ T cells from PBMCs. Described subset: CD45RA+ positively selected. The clonotype was recovered from a man aged 18 to 30 in good health. Some clones in this sample may be carry-over from other donors' samples. The chain carries TRBV5-6 and TRBJ2-1; D is unresolved. CDR3 sequence reads: CASSTELINEQFF. The CDR3 DNA follows: TGTGCCAGCAGCACTGAATTAATCAATGAGCAGTTCTTC.